This TCR beta chain is from a study of shared clonotypes between healthy human individuals. Study overall: Each donor's CD8 memory used one plate, CD8 naive two, each CD4 subset three.

This CDR3 has 15 residues. Trimming removed 4 bases from V and 1 base from J, with 11 bases in between. Germline-derived CDR1 and CDR2 are SGDLS and YYNGEE. DNA at about 0.2 ug, 25,000 to 35,000 T cell genomes, went into sorted-subset replicate PCRs. Sequencing used immunoSEQ multiplex PCR; TCRdb keeps in-frame clones, though not all of them. The data contain around 1,100,000 clones, about 80% of them singletons. Sequenced input: memory CD4+ T cells from PBMCs. Subset: CD45RA-negative fraction. This chain uses TRBV9 with TRBJ2-2; D perhaps matches TRBD2 (5 bases). The source of this sequence is a man in his late teens or twenties in good health. Some clones in this sample may be carry-over from other donors' samples. DNA for the CDR3: TGTGCCAGCAGCAAAACACTAGGGAACACCGGGGAGCTGTTTTTT. Protein: CASSKTLGNTGELFF.